This TCR beta chain was profiled in a study of blood T cell repertoires in COVID-19. Study-level information: From the United States, Italy and Spain came samples of acute and convalescent COVID-19. T cells, B-cell-depleted T cells, or PBMCs provided the cDNA or gDNA that served as material.

This clone was picked up a small number of times. Authors' processing steps: Cell counts per sample came from amplifying reference gene primers. Only in-frame clones appear in the TCRdb table, and some are missing; sequencing was by immunoSEQ multiplex PCR. Clone size and V and J calls were adopted from that table, with D and trimming inferred from the DNA. Altogether approximately 65,000 clones are present, 90% being singletons, with the ten largest covering under 6.5%. Trimming removed 3 bases at V and 1 base at J, with 9 bases between. Looked up from germline, CDR1 is LNHDA and CDR2 is SQIVND (reference sequence). The CDR3 length is 14 residues.

The chain employs TRBV19 and TRBJ1-1, with no clear D. What was sequenced was peripheral blood. The sequence derives from a woman aged 18-29 years with acute or convalescent COVID-19. The CDR3 protein is CASSIAGKNTEAFF. The CDR3 DNA reads as TGTGCCAGTAGTATCGCGGGCAAGAACACTGAAGCTTTCTTT.